This T cell receptor beta chain was sequenced for a study of early T cells in non-severe SARS-CoV-2 infection. Tagging with unique molecular identifiers was applied to individual cDNA molecules. TCRdb independently ran MiXCR on the 5' RACE reads; one entry per CDR3 protein. The sample consists of tens of thousands of distinct CDR3 sequences, 9.5% to 15% of them appearing once. The CDR3 consists of 14 residues. The V and J ends lost 1 base and 2 bases respectively, with 9 bases between them. Germline CDR1 LGHDT, CDR2 YNNKEL (reference sequence). V and J are TRBV3-1 and TRBJ2-7; D gene ambiguous. The sample consisted of whole blood. The TCR sequence derives from an adult who was a healthcare worker with PCR-confirmed SARS-CoV-2 infection or an uninfected control (not recorded which). For the CDR3, the DNA is TGTGCCAGCAGCCAAGTGGCTACAACCTACGAGCAGTACTTC. Residues: CASSQVATTYEQYF.